The rows below give T cell receptor beta chains drawn from one sample of a study of molecular identifiers for immune sequencing clone quantification. MiXCR, applied by TCRdb to the PCR reads, yields one record per CDR3 protein. Of about 320,000 distinct CDR3 sequences in the sample, around 21% were seen once. The source material was naive CD8+ T cells from blood, with Jurkat cell RNA spiked in. The receptor set was obtained from a human donor in good health. Some libraries in this study had Jurkat cell RNA spiked in. The CDR3 runs from the conserved cysteine through the conserved F or W. D genes are given only for firm matches. Clone size is stated in some rows and not others, as once, few, many or a class when expanded.

v_gene	abundance	d_gene	j_gene	CDR3aa	CDR3nt
TRBV7-2	-	-	TRBJ2-1	CASSLIIWQGDYNEQFF	TGTGCCAGCAGCTTAATAATTTGGCAGGGCGACTACAATGAGCAGTTCTTC
TRBV5-1	many	TRBD1	TRBJ1-1	CASSLTPSSRGDFDEAFF	TGCGCCAGCAGCTTGACGCCTTCTAGCAGGGGGGATTTTGATGAAGCTTTCTTT
TRBV6-2/TRBV6-3	few	TRBD1	TRBJ2-7	CASSYPGGSYEQYF	TGTGCCAGCAGTTACCCAGGGGGCAGCTACGAGCAGTACTTC
TRBV4-1	many	TRBD1	TRBJ2-7	CASSAQGTPYEQYF	TGCGCCAGCAGCGCACAGGGGACCCCCTACGAGCAGTACTTC
TRBV21-1	few	-	TRBJ2-3	CASSKMELAGVRDTQYF	TGTGCCAGCAGCAAAATGGAGCTAGCGGGAGTGAGAGATACGCAGTATTTT
TRBV28	few	TRBD2	TRBJ2-7	CASSDPTGSSGLPYEQYF	TGTGCCAGCAGCGACCCGACAGGCTCTAGCGGGCTACCCTACGAGCAGTACTTC
TRBV11-2	many	-	TRBJ1-1	CASRSNSEAFF	TGTGCCAGCAGATCGAATTCTGAAGCTTTCTTT
TRBV19	-	-	TRBJ2-2	CASMKGPIGELFF	TGTGCCAGTATGAAGGGGCCTATCGGGGAGCTGTTTTTT
TRBV5-1	many	TRBD1	TRBJ1-1	CASSPEEQGATEAFF	TGCGCCAGCAGCCCGGAGGAACAGGGGGCCACTGAAGCTTTCTTT
TRBV12-3/TRBV12-4	many	TRBD1	TRBJ2-3	CASRGSWDRATDTQYF	TGTGCCAGCAGGGGATCGTGGGACAGGGCTACAGATACGCAGTATTTT
TRBV5-4	many	-	TRBJ2-5	CASSFRVAETQYF	TGTGCCAGCAGCTTTCGGGTTGCAGAGACCCAGTACTTC
TRBV7-9	few	-	TRBJ1-3	CASSLPGAGNTIYF	TGTGCCAGCAGCCTGCCAGGGGCTGGAAACACCATATATTTT
TRBV3-1	-	TRBD1	TRBJ1-1	CASGQPRTGRTEAFF	TGTGCCAGCGGCCAACCTAGGACAGGGCGGACTGAAGCTTTCTTT
TRBV20-1	many	TRBD2	TRBJ2-7	CSARDLTSVIYEQYF	TGCAGTGCTAGAGATCTAACTAGCGTGATCTACGAGCAGTACTTC
TRBV4-3	-	-	TRBJ1-4	CASSQEAPSSTLNEKLVF	TGCGCCAGCAGCCAAGAAGCGCCCTCCTCGACCCTTAACGAAAAACTGGTTTTT
TRBV7-6	many	-	TRBJ1-3	CASRLGGQGHTIYF	TGTGCCAGCAGACTTGGAGGGCAGGGACACACCATATATTTT
TRBV28	many	TRBD1	TRBJ2-1	CASSRTGVAEQFF	TGTGCCAGCAGCAGGACAGGGGTTGCTGAGCAGTTCTTC
TRBV13	-	-	TRBJ2-5	CASSSGYQETQYF	TGTGCCAGCAGCTCTGGGTACCAAGAGACCCAGTACTTC
TRBV5-6	many	-	TRBJ2-4	CASSLADLGAKNIQYF	TGTGCCAGCAGCTTGGCAGACTTAGGGGCCAAAAACATTCAGTACTTC
TRBV25-1	many	-	TRBJ2-7	CASMWEQYF	TGTGCCAGCATGTGGGAGCAGTACTTC
TRBV4-2	many	-	TRBJ2-1	CASSPLVGSTYNEQFF	TGTGCCAGCAGCCCCCTTGTCGGGAGTACCTACAATGAGCAGTTCTTC
TRBV29-1	few	-	TRBJ2-1	CSVSGPYGRYNEQFF	TGCAGCGTTTCGGGACCATACGGAAGGTACAATGAGCAGTTCTTC
TRBV12-3/TRBV12-4	few	-	TRBJ2-3	CASSLVLHNAQYF	TGTGCCAGCAGTTTAGTATTACATAACGCGCAGTATTTT
TRBV7-2	many	-	TRBJ2-2	CASSLAVGGELFF	TGTGCCAGCAGCTTAGCGGTCGGGGGGGAGCTGTTTTTT
TRBV6-2/TRBV6-3	many	-	TRBJ1-1	CASSERGRKNTEAFF	TGTGCCAGCAGTGAACGGGGTCGCAAGAACACTGAAGCTTTCTTT
TRBV6-1	many	TRBD1	TRBJ1-6	CASRSDRGIGNSPLHF	TGTGCCAGCAGATCTGACAGGGGTATTGGAAATTCACCCCTCCACTTT
TRBV7-9	many	-	TRBJ2-4	CASSPPAAPNIQYF	TGTGCCAGCAGCCCGCCAGCTGCACCAAACATTCAGTACTTC
TRBV7-9	many	-	TRBJ2-7	CASSPVEGPSYEQYF	TGTGCCAGCAGCCCGGTAGAGGGACCCTCCTACGAGCAGTACTTC
TRBV12-3/TRBV12-4	many	TRBD1	TRBJ2-2	CASSRTGGAYAGELFF	TGTGCCAGCAGTCGTACAGGGGGCGCGTATGCCGGGGAGCTGTTTTTT
TRBV12-5	few	-	TRBJ2-2	CASGPQGPYGELFF	TGTGCTAGTGGTCCACAGGGTCCGTACGGGGAGCTGTTTTTT
TRBV28	many	-	TRBJ2-3	CASSLVPGRTSTDTQYF	TGTGCCAGCAGTTTGGTCCCCGGGAGAACATCCACAGATACGCAGTATTTT
TRBV4-1	-	TRBD2	TRBJ2-5	CASSQAGAVAGQTQYF	TGCGCCAGCAGCCAAGCCGGGGCGGTAGCGGGGCAGACCCAGTACTTC
TRBV2	many	-	TRBJ2-3	CASSESVAAGSDTQYF	TGTGCCAGCAGTGAATCGGTGGCGGCGGGTTCAGATACGCAGTATTTT
TRBV11-2	few	TRBD2	TRBJ2-3	CASSLGGSRVDTQYF	TGTGCCAGCAGCTTAGGCGGGAGTCGAGTAGATACGCAGTATTTT
TRBV2	many	-	TRBJ2-2	CASIQDTGELFF	TGTGCCAGCATCCAGGACACCGGGGAGCTGTTTTTT
TRBV19	many	-	TRBJ2-2	CASSTGREWITGELFF	TGTGCCAGTAGTACCGGCCGGGAATGGATCACCGGGGAGCTGTTTTTT
TRBV12-3/TRBV12-4	-	TRBD1	TRBJ2-7	CASSNTGLTGEQYF	TGTGCCAGCAGTAACACCGGTTTGACAGGGGAGCAGTACTTC
TRBV12-3/TRBV12-4	-	-	TRBJ2-1	CATLGRDYNEQFF	TGTGCCACTTTGGGACGGGACTACAATGAGCAGTTCTTC
TRBV6-2/TRBV6-3	-	TRBD1	TRBJ1-3	CASSYSRDSSSGNTIYF	TGTGCCAGCAGTTACTCGAGGGACAGCAGCTCTGGAAACACCATATATTTT
TRBV13	few	-	TRBJ2-3	CASSLFAGNTDTQYF	TGTGCCAGCAGCTTATTTGCGGGGAACACAGATACGCAGTATTTT
TRBV3-1	many	-	TRBJ1-1	CASSQVQGLEAFF	TGTGCCAGCAGCCAAGTTCAGGGACTTGAAGCTTTCTTT
TRBV6-2/TRBV6-3	-	-	TRBJ2-2	CASGDGGNTGELFF	TGTGCCAGTGGAGACGGGGGGAACACCGGGGAGCTGTTTTTT
TRBV5-1	-	-	TRBJ1-1	CASRVGTEAFF	TGCGCCAGCAGGGTAGGCACTGAAGCTTTCTTT
TRBV15	few	-	TRBJ2-1	CATSVGLEYNEQFF	TGTGCCACCAGCGTGGGACTCGAATACAATGAGCAGTTCTTC
TRBV5-1	many	-	TRBJ2-7	CASSWNTYEQYF	TGCGCCAGCAGTTGGAACACCTACGAGCAGTACTTC
TRBV7-9	-	TRBD2	TRBJ2-3	CASSLARREGFTDTQYF	TGTGCCAGCAGCTTAGCGCGGCGGGAGGGCTTCACAGATACGCAGTATTTT
TRBV20-1	many	-	TRBJ2-1	CSARGLKIYNEQFF	TGCAGTGCTAGGGGACTGAAGATTTACAATGAGCAGTTCTTC
TRBV6-5	many	TRBD2	TRBJ2-3	CASSYGRDTDTQYF	TGTGCCAGCAGTTACGGGAGGGACACAGATACGCAGTATTTT
TRBV28	many	TRBD2	TRBJ2-7	CASSSTLAGGLYEQYF	TGTGCCAGCAGTTCCACCTTAGCGGGAGGGTTATACGAGCAGTACTTC
TRBV20-1	-	TRBD1	TRBJ2-1	CSARDREGGHYNEQFF	TGCAGTGCTAGAGATCGGGAAGGGGGCCACTACAATGAGCAGTTCTTC
TRBV12-3/TRBV12-4	few	TRBD1	TRBJ1-2	CASSSTLTGAYGYTF	TGTGCCAGCAGTTCAACCTTGACAGGGGCCTATGGCTACACCTTC
TRBV27	many	TRBD2	TRBJ2-7	CASSWSGSYEQYF	TGTGCCAGCAGTTGGAGCGGGAGCTACGAGCAGTACTTC
TRBV5-4	many	-	TRBJ2-7	CASSLDSAGEQYF	TGTGCCAGCAGCTTGGACTCCGCCGGCGAGCAGTACTTC
TRBV2	-	-	TRBJ2-3	CASSEVVLGTDTQYF	TGTGCCAGCAGTGAAGTTGTCTTGGGGACAGATACGCAGTATTTT
TRBV4-3	few	-	TRBJ2-7	CASSQDIGPGPYEQYF	TGCGCCAGCAGCCAAGATATAGGTCCAGGGCCCTACGAGCAGTACTTC
TRBV5-1	many	-	TRBJ2-4	CASSLTLGTAKNIQYF	TGCGCCAGCAGCTTGACCCTTGGGACAGCCAAAAACATTCAGTACTTC
TRBV11-2	few	-	TRBJ2-7	CASSPLVSSYEQYF	TGTGCCAGCAGCCCACTGGTGTCTTCCTACGAGCAGTACTTC
TRBV27	-	TRBD2	TRBJ2-1	CASSYAYGRAGNEQFF	TGTGCCAGCAGTTATGCTTACGGGAGGGCGGGCAATGAGCAGTTCTTC
TRBV19	few	-	TRBJ1-4	CASTPVGGTNEKLFF	TGTGCCAGTACCCCGGTCGGAGGAACTAATGAAAAACTGTTTTTT
TRBV3-1	many	-	TRBJ2-2	CASSAGHLYAGELFF	TGTGCCAGCAGCGCCGGACACCTTTACGCCGGGGAGCTGTTTTTT